This record covers a single TCR beta chain. Its antigen is not identified. Unmatched junction bases numbered 10, after V lost 2 bases and J lost 7 bases. This CDR3 contains 16 residues. CDR1 is SGDLS and CDR2 is YYNGEE in the germline V gene. This entry is derived from a study of T cell responses to AZD1222 COVID-19 vaccine. General observations from the study: After two AZD1222 doses, spike-specific TCR breadth and depth rose versus day 0.

This table comes from immunoSEQ multiplex PCR, and its TCRdb copy is limited to in-frame clones, with some not included. This sample has under 150,000 clones; 75% to 95% occur once, and the top ten carry 3.4%. The sequence was collected from an adult in good health. This material consisted of peripheral blood, taken on day 0 of AZD1222 vaccination. The rearrangement uses TRBV9 and TRBJ2-3, with 10 nucleotides matching TRBD2. This chain's CDR3 is CASSVKREGPGNTQYF. CDR3 coding DNA: TGTGCCAGCAGCGTCAAGCGGGAGGGCCCGGGCAATACGCAGTATTTT.